These 18 T cell receptor beta chains share one sample of origin, sequenced in a study of T cells in Graves' hyperthyroidism and ophthalmopathy. Amplification of TCR beta CDR3 regions was performed using RNA transcripts as template. The HTBI primer set drove a first-round RT-PCR of the TCR CDR3. TCRdb used MiXCR to reprocess the multiplex PCR reads, holding one entry per CDR3 protein. The table lists about 350,000 distinct CDR3 sequences, roughly 13% of them singletons. Sequencing used blood. Receptors were obtained from a woman in her forties with Graves' ophthalmopathy.

This clonotype showed up many times. The chain uses TRBV11-2 and TRBJ2-7, with D possibly being TRBD1 (6 bases). The CDR3 has 12 amino acids. CDR1 is SGHAT and CDR2 is FQNNGV in the germline V gene. The ends were cut back, 5 bases at V and 4 bases at J, with 9 bases in the middle. CDR3 nucleotides: TGTGCCAGCAGCACTACAGGGTACGAGCAGTACTTC. This gives the protein CASSTTGYEQYF.

This clonotype was seen only a few times. The chain combines TRBV9 with TRBJ2-1; 10 bases are shared with TRBD1. Germline V gene data show CDR1 as SGDLS and CDR2 as YYNGEE. The junction had 6 bases not matched to a gene; V was cut back by 6 bases and J by 6 bases. The CDR3 spans 14 residues. This chain's CDR3 is CASTRDRGGNEQFF. As DNA, the CDR3 is TGTGCCAGCACCCGGGACAGGGGCGGCAATGAGCAGTTCTTC.

Only a few counts were recorded for this clonotype. The chain employs TRBV6-2 or TRBV6-3 and TRBJ1-4, with D possibly matching TRBD1 (5 bases). Germline CDR1 and CDR2: MNHEY and SVGEGT. V shed 2 bases and J shed 7 bases, with 17 bases lying between them. There are 16 residues in the CDR3. CDR3 in amino acids: CASSYKGQGLSEKLFF. CDR3 nucleotide sequence: TGTGCCAGCAGTTACAAGGGGCAGGGTTTGAGTGAAAAACTGTTTTTT.

This clonotype appeared a few times. This chain joins TRBV9 and TRBJ1-1; D perhaps matches TRBD1 (5 bases). The germline V gene has CDR1 SGDLS and CDR2 YYNGEE. V was shortened by 7 bases and J by 1 base, with 14 bases between the two germline ends. The CDR3 contains 14 residues. CDR3 sequence reads: CASGASLGNTEAFF. The CDR3 DNA sequence: TGTGCCAGCGGGGCGTCGTTAGGGAACACTGAAGCTTTCTTT. Drawing the rest from reference TRBV9 and TRBJ1-1, the complete variable domain is DSGVTQTPKHLITATGQRVTLRCSPRSGDLSVYWYQQSLDQGLQFLIQYYNGEERAKGNILERFSAQQFPDLHSELNLSSLELGDSALYFCASGASLGNTEAFFGQGTRLTVV.

This sequence joins TRBV12-3 or TRBV12-4 and TRBJ2-7, with 12 bases that match TRBD1. The V and J ends lost 2 bases and 3 bases, in that order; junction bases with no gene match: 8. There are 17 residues in the CDR3. Here the CDR3 DNA reads TGTGCCAGCAGTTTATCCCCCGGGACAGGGGGCCACTACGAGCAGTACTTC. It codes for CASSLSPGTGGHYEQYF.

V is TRBV29-1 and J is TRBJ2-5; D is possibly TRBD2 (7 bases). This CDR3 has 14 amino acids. Germline V gene sequence: CDR1 SQVTM, CDR2 ANQGSEA. V gave up 8 bases and J gave up 2 bases, with 18 bases separating them. The CDR3 DNA follows: TGCAGCACGGGACTAACAGGGACACAAGAGACCCAGTACTTC. Amino acids: CSTGLTGTQETQYF.

This clonotype was detected ten times or more. This chain joins TRBV24-1 and TRBJ1-2; 7 bases line up with TRBD1. After removal of 4 bases from V and 2 bases from J, the junction contained 6 bases not matched to a gene. The CDR3 is 15 amino acids. From germline, CDR1 is KGHDR and CDR2 SFDVKD. The CDR3 DNA is TGTGCCACCAGTGACCACGGACAGGAGAACTATGGCTACACCTTC. It translates to CATSDHGQENYGYTF.

This clonotype came up many times. J is TRBJ1-1 and V is TRBV4-2; D is undetermined. This CDR3 has 13 amino acids. Germline V gives CDR1 LGHNA, CDR2 YNFKEQ. V lost 2 bases and J lost 6, with 10 bases in between. CDR3 DNA: TGTGCCAGCAGCCAACCGGACCGGCCTGAAGCTTTCTTT. It yields the protein CASSQPDRPEAFF.

The gene calls are TRBV19 and TRBJ2-1; D is unresolved. V lost 7 bases and J 7 bases, leaving 17 bases between the germline ends. Germline lookup yields CDR1 LNHDA and CDR2 SQIVND (reference sequence). This CDR3 region has 14 residues. Here the CDR3 DNA reads TGTGCCAGTAAGGGTAGCAGTTCAATGAATGAGCAGTTCTTC. Translating gives CASKGSSSMNEQFF.

This clonotype has a handful of counts. The chain uses TRBV6-5 and TRBJ2-2; D gene ambiguous. The CDR3 sequence is 16 residues long. Trimming pared 4 bases from V and 0 bases from J, leaving 12 bases between. Germline CDR1 and CDR2: MNHEY and SVGAGI. CDR3 loop: CASSSLGRANTGELFF. The DNA of the CDR3 is TGTGCCAGCAGTTCCCTTGGACGGGCGAACACCGGGGAGCTGTTTTTT.

This clonotype has more than one count but fewer than ten. This chain links TRBV9 with TRBJ1-2; 7 bases map to TRBD1. With 4 bases clipped from V and 0 bases from J, the junction kept 6 bases outside the gene matches. The CDR3 consists of 15 residues. CDR1 and CDR2 (germline): SGDLS, YYNGEE. The CDR3 is CASSPRTGSNYGYTF. The CDR3 DNA sequence: TGTGCCAGCAGCCCAAGGACAGGTTCTAACTATGGCTACACCTTC.

This clonotype came up many times. The chain carries TRBV7-9 and TRBJ2-5, with 8 nucleotides matching TRBD1. Germline trimming cut 6 bases from V and 5 bases from J; bases unmatched to any gene: 5. In germline, CDR1 is SEHNR, CDR2 FQNEAQ (reference sequence). The CDR3 length is 13 residues. CDR3 region: CASSAGGWETQYF. CDR3 DNA: TGTGCCAGCAGTGCAGGGGGCTGGGAGACCCAGTACTTC. The full variable domain, in which reference TRBV7-9 and TRBJ2-5 provide the parts outside the CDR3, is DTGVSQNPRHKITKRGQNVTFRCDPISEHNRLYWYRQTLGQGPEFLTYFQNEAQLEKSRLLSDRFSAERPKGSFSTLEIQRTEQGDSAMYLCASSAGGWETQYFGPGTRLLVL.

This clonotype was picked up many times. V is TRBV2 and J is TRBJ1-2, with D unclear. V was cut by 7 bases and J by 7 bases, with 25 bases left in between. The CDR3 has 16 amino acids. Germline CDR1 is SNHLY and CDR2 is FYNNEI. The CDR3 sequence is CASISKPERRVGGYTF. Here the CDR3 DNA reads TGTGCCAGCATTTCGAAACCCGAACGGAGGGTCGGTGGCTACACCTTC.

Of note for this clonotype: A much larger clonotype is one base distant, so this may be a read error. The chain couples TRBV12-3 or TRBV12-4 to TRBJ2-1; 7 bases fit TRBD1. The CDR3 is made up of 12 amino acids. The CDR3 region has the DNA TGTGCCGGCAGTTTGCCCCGGGACAGACAGTTCTTC. It codes for CAGSLPRDRQFF.

The V call is TRBV13, the J call TRBJ1-3; 8 bases are a match to TRBD1. Germline V gene data show CDR1 as PRHDT and CDR2 as FYEKMQ (reference sequence). Trimming removed 5 bases from V and 1 base from J; junction bases left unmatched: 7. This CDR3 has 16 amino acids. The CDR3 coding sequence is TGTGCCAGCAGCGAGTTATACAGGGGGTCTGGAAACACCATATATTTT. Translating it yields CASSELYRGSGNTIYF.

The chain recombines TRBV18 with TRBJ1-4, with unresolved D. CDR1 is KGHSH and CDR2 is LQKENI in the germline V gene. Trimming stripped 3 bases from V and 0 bases from J, with 11 bases between. The CDR3 length is 16 residues. CDR3 nucleotide sequence: TGTGCCAGCTCACCCCTGCGCCCCTCAACTAATGAAAAACTGTTTTTT. Its protein product is CASSPLRPSTNEKLFF. Based on the CDR3 plus reference TRBV18 and TRBJ1-4, the full variable domain is NAGVMQNPRHLVRRRGQEARLRCSPMKGHSHVYWYRQLPEEGLKFMVYLQKENIIDESGMPKERFSAEFPKEGPSILRIQQVVRGDSAAYFCASSPLRPSTNEKLFFGSGTQLSVL.

This clonotype has ten or more counts. The chain carries TRBV6-1 and TRBJ2-7, with 9 positions matching TRBD2. The V segment lost 6 bases and the J segment 3 bases; nucleotides outside the gene matches: 9. Per germline, CDR1 MNHNS and CDR2 SASEGT. This CDR3 is built from 15 residues. DNA of the CDR3: TGTGCCAGCAGGGGTACGGGGACTAGCATCTACGAGCAGTACTTC. Translated, it gives CASRGTGTSIYEQYF.

This chain links TRBV6-5 with TRBJ2-7; TRBD1 matches at 9 bases. The germline V gene encodes CDR1 MNHEY and CDR2 SVGAGI. The CDR3 is made up of 15 amino acids. V lost 0 bases, J lost 3 bases, and 3 bases stayed unmatched. The DNA of the CDR3 is TGTGCCAGCAGTTACTCCGGGACAGGGCTCTACGAGCAGTACTTC. Protein: CASSYSGTGLYEQYF.